Listed below are T cell receptor beta chains from one sample, sequenced in a study of blood T cell repertoires in COVID-19. Generated by immunoSEQ multiplex PCR, the TCRdb table keeps only in-frame clones and is missing some. The top ten hold approximately 4.5% of the sample, which has 260,000 or so clones, approximately 85% seen once. The specimen sequenced was peripheral blood. The receptors originated from a woman in her 70s with acute or convalescent COVID-19. Both conserved end residues are trimmed from each CDR3. Fields, in order: CDR3 protein, V gene, clone size. Clone size is shown for a subset of rows, as once, few, many or a class of expanded clone.

ASSPRGLRDIQY,TRBV4-1,NA
ASSSRQGPRPTTNYGYT,TRBV27,NA
ASNRRDHGSNQPQH,TRBV13,NA
ASSLQGGTIGEQY,TRBV5-1,NA
ASSPAGFAVTGELF,TRBV27,NA
ASSLGGQGSSSPLH,TRBV7-2,NA
ASSSRPRVNYGYT,TRBV13,NA
ASSQGEPRGYT,TRBV18,once
ASSQEHFFRGQGDTQY,TRBV4-3,NA
ASSLLGTSGGFSYNEQF,TRBV5-4,NA
ASSRDSNQPQH,TRBV2,NA
ASSLTGGQGRNSPLH,TRBV28,NA
ASSATRQPQH,TRBV11-2,NA
ASSLVAGGDGYT,TRBV7-2,NA
ASSPQGGNTEAF,TRBV7-2,NA
ASSLGAPGQTSYEQY,TRBV5-4,NA
ASSYSWRGDTGELF,TRBV6-5,NA
ASSYGDRVTQY,TRBV6-2/TRBV6-3,NA
ASSLSGAMNTEAF,TRBV11-2,NA
ATSVGGASTAQPQH,TRBV24-1,NA
ASSQPRGLQETQY,TRBV7-8,NA
ASSFQDRRVNTEAF,TRBV28,few
ASSELRDRVGNEQF,TRBV25-1,NA
ASSEGQGTIYEQY,TRBV2,NA
ASSSAGTVNYGYT,TRBV7-2,NA
ASSFYGGSNSPLH,TRBV7-2,NA
ASSLAELITGSNTGELF,TRBV5-1,NA
AWRNTTGKMNEQY,TRBV30,NA
AVQGALNYGYT,TRBV24-1,NA
ASSYSYTGNNEQF,TRBV6-5,NA
ASSFEGGQVNSPLH,TRBV5-8,NA
ASSPRQTFEAF,TRBV12-3/TRBV12-4,NA
ASSPRTSNEQF,TRBV19,many
ASSQGTDAYEQY,TRBV3-1/TRBV3-2,NA
SLGNGGLINEQF,TRBV29-1,NA
ASSPYGQGANEKLF,TRBV7-6,NA
ASSSGTSGSYEQY,TRBV5-4,NA
ASSEPDGQGSTDTQY,TRBV10-1,NA
ASSIGQGVGQPQH,TRBV19,NA
ASSSRGAGSGNTIY,TRBV9,once
ASSGAIYYEQY,TRBV4-3,NA
ASSRSRATEAF,TRBV14,once
ASSPWTGLRGYT,TRBV7-9,few
ASSYRGEAF,TRBV25-1,NA
ASSLGTDAEAF,TRBV5-1,NA
ASSKVRRVEQY,TRBV21-1,NA
ASSSGQISNQPQH,TRBV11-2,NA
ASIIRGQGIHQPQH,TRBV28,once
ASSPQGLSGNTIY,TRBV2,NA
ASSLQGRTYEQY,TRBV5-6,NA
ASSTYRGSNEKLF,TRBV7-2,few
ASSFVAGDLWEQY,TRBV18,NA
ASSLQGQGGDGYT,TRBV5-1,once
ASRGLGATNEKLF,TRBV6-5,NA
SVAADNSNQPQH,TRBV29-1,few